This T cell receptor beta chain stems from a study of OX40 agonist ivuxolimab in advanced cancers. Concerning the study at large: Ivuxolimab, which targeted the costimulatory receptor OX40 (CD134), was an agonistic, fully human IgG2 monoclonal antibody. Intravenous ivuxolimab was administered to patients every 2 weeks at six dose levels: 0.01, 0.1, 0.3, 1.5, 3 and 10 mg/kg. Of the roughly 53 patients in dose escalation, around 20 had hepatocellular carcinoma, approximately 15 had melanoma, 9 had renal cell carcinoma and 9 had head and neck cancer. A male proportion of around 81% and a mean age of approximately 61 years, ranging from roughly 23 to 79, were recorded for the dose-escalation cohort. Patients were allowed to have had prior anti-PD-1, anti-PD-L1 or anti-CTLA-4 therapy, and 30% to 40% of the dose-escalation patients had been treated with checkpoint inhibitors. Partial responses occurred in three dose-escalation patients, of whom one had hepatocellular carcinoma and two had cutaneous melanoma. Peripheral TCRbeta sequencing was intended to test whether TCR sequence diversity was altered and clonal T-cell expansion was caused by ivuxolimab. The paper covers the monotherapy dose-escalation part of the phase I ivuxolimab trial, which included N of about 50 patients.

The CDR3 measures 13 amino acids from cysteine to phenylalanine. Just the 39-base CDR3 DNA is kept, in frame starting at base 1. Between the V and J ends, shortened by 6 bases and 5 bases respectively, the junction contains 14 bases. CDR1 SGHNT and CDR2 YYREEE are derived from the germline V gene (reference sequence). Overall study results and their limits: At doses from 0.1 to 3.0 mg/kg, clonal expansion was seen in both CD4+ and CD8+ blood T cells between baseline and week 6. After ivuxolimab, CD8+ T cells had more expanded clones than CD4+ T cells on average. In partial responders in the 0.1-3.0 mg/kg groups, normalized peripheral clonal expansion was found to be among the lowest, especially among CD8+ T cells. The antigen specificity of the clonally expanded peripheral T cells was not determined. Low levels of normalized T-cell clonal expansion were also seen in some patients who did not respond.

In regard to this clone: Its antigen is still unknown. Base qualities are not at hand, and no much larger clone is one base apart.

For sequencing of the TCRbeta CDR3 region, genomic DNA was extracted from the sorted cells. The immunoSEQ Assay was used to sequence the TCRbeta CDR3 regions. TCRdb's version of the immuneACCESS table is confined to in-frame rearrangements and falls short of the full clone set. An unresolved V gene accounts for under half of the shortfall where checked; the remainder is of unknown origin. The sample contains roughly 60,000 clones, about 85% of them found a single time. Together, the top ten hold approximately 5% of the sample. Patients with a history of autoimmune disease or receiving systemic immunosuppression were excluded from the trial. Peripheral blood for TCR sequencing was drawn from every dose cohort at baseline, at cycle 4 day 1 and at cycle 7 day 1. The samples were drawn from a first-in-human, open-label, multicenter phase I dose-escalation trial of ivuxolimab. Adults with locally advanced or metastatic head and neck squamous cell, hepatocellular, melanoma or renal cell carcinoma were enrolled in the trial. CD4+ and CD8+ T cells were sorted separately from peripheral blood before TCR sequencing.

Sequencing was performed on CD4+ or CD8+ T cells sorted from blood, taken in a trial of the OX40 agonist ivuxolimab. The chain is encoded by TRBV5-4 joined to TRBJ2-5, and the D gene may be TRBD2, 6 bases matching. The clonotype was recovered from an adult with an advanced solid tumor such as melanoma, head and neck, liver or kidney cancer. For the CDR3, the sequence is CASTGRRGETQYF. The DNA reads as follows: TGTGCCAGCACCGGGAGAAGAGGGGAGACCCAGTACTTC.